This T cell receptor beta chain was retrieved from a study of CD8+ T cells in alopecia areata. Overall study context: The study gave treated patients oral tofacitinib at 5 to 10 mg twice daily.

As the sequencing template, cDNA was produced by extracting RNA and reverse transcribing it. The method was immunoSEQ multiplex PCR; TCRdb's version includes in-frame clones alone and lacks a portion of them. The sample includes fewer than 150,000 clones, approximately 58% seen only once; the top ten take 4.5%. From germline, CDR1 is SGHRS and CDR2 YFSETQ. The CDR3 is made up of 14 amino acids. The V gene end was trimmed by 4 bases and the J gene end by 11 bases; junction bases not matched to a gene: 13. In regard to this clone: Its antigen is as yet unknown.

In alopecia areata patients, both lesional scalp punch biopsies and peripheral blood were collected. Notes on the study in general: Scalp samples also contribute reads from the resident alphabeta T cells found in normal skin. Among patients, TCR sharing was less clear than in mice, a difference possibly due in part to HLA diversity in the patient population.

The sequencing used CD4+ T cells sorted from blood, collected at week 0. The V gene is TRBV5-1, the J gene TRBJ1-1, with 8 bases fitting TRBD1. The sequence was collected from a human donor with alopecia areata. CDR3 nucleotide sequence: TGCGCCAGCAGCCCAGGACAGGGAGGAGGTGGGGCTTTCTTT. Translation gives CASSPGQGGGGAFF.